The 24 T cell receptor beta chains listed next were all sequenced from one sample in a study of regulatory T cells in long-lasting Graves disease. TCR beta libraries were built with iRepertoire HTBI primers and Arm-PCR of CDR3 regions. TCRdb fed the multiplex PCR reads into MiXCR, producing one record per CDR3 protein. The sample lists approximately 690,000 distinct CDR3 sequences; approximately 31% were seen once. Specified time point: persistent/refractory GD, antithyroid drugs over 5 years with positive TRAb. Construction of the TCR library relied on RNA isolated from PBMCs. The sequencing here drew on peripheral blood mononuclear cells (PBMCs), taken when the disease was refractory, from a patient treated with antithyroid drugs. Source of these receptors: a female donor with Graves disease.

Many counts were recorded for this clonotype. The V and J genes are TRBV6-2 or TRBV6-3 and TRBJ1-1; 7 bases are a match to TRBD1. The CDR3 loop spans 14 amino acids. V shed 4 bases, J shed 0 bases, and the junction held 2 bases outside the gene matches. The V gene's germline CDR1 is MNHEY and CDR2 SVGEGT. CDR3 sequence: CASSWTGLNTEAFF. Here the CDR3 DNA reads TGTGCCAGCAGTTGGACAGGCCTGAACACTGAAGCTTTCTTT.

The genes are TRBV5-6 and TRBJ2-1; 11 positions agree with TRBD2. This CDR3 is 15 amino acids long. V lost 0 bases and J lost 10; bases outside the gene matches: 6. CDR1 and CDR2 (germline): SGHDT, YYEEEE. The CDR3 here is CASSLGLAGIYEQFF. CDR3 DNA sequence: TGTGCCAGCAGCTTGGGACTAGCGGGAATCTACGAGCAGTTCTTC.

This clonotype was observed many times. The chain joins TRBV6-1 to TRBJ1-1, with a weak D call TRBD1 (5 bases). Germline-derived CDR1 and CDR2 are MNHNS and SASEGT. Trimming stripped 4 bases from V and 3 bases from J, with 9 bases between. The CDR3 consists of 13 residues. The DNA for the CDR3 is TGTGCCAGCAGTGGAACGGGGGACACTGAAGCTTTCTTT. The encoded protein is CASSGTGDTEAFF.

This clonotype was detected a few times. The rearrangement joins TRBV2 to TRBJ1-1, with D possibly TRBD1 on 6 matching bases. The germline V gene has CDR1 SNHLY and CDR2 FYNNEI. Deletions cut 2 bases from V and 4 bases from J, with 11 bases between. The length of the CDR3 is 14 residues. DNA of the CDR3: TGTGCCAGCAGTGAACGGGACAATCCCACTGAAGCTTTCTTT. Protein product: CASSERDNPTEAFF. Full variable domain (outside the CDR3, taken from reference TRBV2 and TRBJ1-1): EPEVTQTPSHQVTQMGQEVILRCVPISNHLYFYWYRQILGQKVEFLVSFYNNEISEKSEIFDDQFSVERPDGSNFTLKIRSTKLEDSAMYFCASSERDNPTEAFFGQGTRLTVV.

This chain joins TRBV5-1 and TRBJ2-3, with a tentative D call TRBD2 (5 bases). This CDR3 region has 14 residues. The germline gives CDR1 SGHRS, CDR2 YFSETQ. Trimming removed 2 bases from V and 2 bases from J, with 9 bases in between. CDR3 bases: TGCGCCAGCAGCTTAGCGGAGACCACAGATACGCAGTATTTT. This codes for CASSLAETTDTQYF.

This clonotype appeared a few times. The V and J genes are TRBV14 and TRBJ1-2, with a weak D call TRBD1 (5 bases). The CDR3 loop spans 15 amino acids. CDR1 is SGHDN, CDR2 FVKESK, per germline. Trimming took 3 bases from V and 6 from J, leaving 17 bases between them. Here the CDR3 reads CASSHLESRADGYTF. CDR3 coding DNA: TGTGCCAGCAGCCACCTTGAGTCCAGGGCGGATGGCTACACCTTC.

This clonotype was counted only a few times. CDR3 bases: TGTGCCAGCAGAAGACCCCGAGGGAGAGGGGAGACCCAGTACTTC. Its protein product is CASRRPRGRGETQYF. V usage is TRBV7-9 and J usage is TRBJ2-5, with TRBD2 as a possible D gene (5 bases). The CDR3 runs 15 residues. Looked up from germline, CDR1 is SEHNR and CDR2 is FQNEAQ (reference sequence). V gave up 6 bases and J gave up 5 bases, with 19 bases separating them.

This clonotype was seen repeatedly, ten times or more. The V and J genes are TRBV12-3 or TRBV12-4 and TRBJ1-5; 10 nucleotides line up with TRBD1. The CDR3 length is 14 residues. The ends lost 3 bases at V and 4 bases at J; junction bases unmatched: 0. For the CDR3, the DNA is TGTGCCAGCAGTTTGGGACAGGGGAATCAGCCCCAGCATTTT. Translation: CASSLGQGNQPQHF.

The rearrangement links TRBV30 to TRBJ1-3, with D uncertain. CDR3 length equals 15 residues. V dropped 3 bases and J dropped 0 bases, with 12 bases sitting between them. CDR1 and CDR2 (germline): GTSNPN, SVGIG (reference sequence). CDR3 region: CAWRAPGTSGNTIYF. Here the CDR3 DNA reads TGTGCCTGGAGGGCGCCAGGAACCTCTGGAAACACCATATATTTT.

This chain links TRBV12-3 or TRBV12-4 with TRBJ1-2; TRBD1 aligns across 7 bases. With 7 bases clipped from V and 2 bases from J, the junction kept 7 bases outside the gene matches. The CDR3 extends over 14 amino acids. CDR3 amino acids: CASNPRDRNYGYTF. Written as DNA, the CDR3 is TGTGCCAGCAATCCCCGGGACAGAAACTATGGCTACACCTTC.

This clonotype showed up many times. The rearrangement links TRBV27 to TRBJ2-6; no firm D call. The CDR3 has 17 residues. Germline CDR1 is MNHEY and CDR2 is SMNVEV (reference sequence). V shed 5 bases and J shed 0 bases, with 14 bases lying between them. CDR3 in amino acids: CASSPHRSLSGANVLTF. CDR3 DNA: TGTGCCAGCAGTCCCCACCGGTCTCTCTCTGGGGCCAACGTCCTGACTTTC.

The chain carries TRBV20-1 and TRBJ2-7, with 10 positions matching TRBD2. J was trimmed by 0 bases and V by 6 bases; bases with no gene match: 5. The CDR3 extends over 14 amino acids. Germline lookup yields CDR1 DFQATT and CDR2 SNEGSKA (reference sequence). CDR3 nucleotide sequence: TGCAGTGCGGAGGGGACTAGCGACTCCTACGAGCAGTACTTC. This sequence encodes CSAEGTSDSYEQYF.

This clonotype appeared a few times. The V and J genes are TRBV12-5 and TRBJ1-1, with D maybe TRBD1 (6 bases). Trimming removed 10 bases from V and 3 bases from J, with 15 bases in between. CDR3 size: 13 residues. The germline CDR1 and CDR2 sequences are LGHNT and FRNRAP. The CDR3 coding sequence is TGTGCTACCGGGTTTAAGGGGGACACTGAAGCTTTCTTT. Translation: CATGFKGDTEAFF.

This clonotype was seen more than once but under ten times. This rearrangement joins TRBV19 to TRBJ1-5; 10 positions match TRBD1. The CDR3 loop spans 15 amino acids. With V trimmed by 3 bases and J by 5 bases, 4 bases remained unmatched. Per the germline V gene, CDR1 is LNHDA and CDR2 is SQIVND (reference sequence). The CDR3 region is CASSMGQGKDQPQHF. The CDR3 DNA reads TGTGCCAGTAGTATGGGACAGGGGAAGGATCAGCCCCAGCATTTT.

The V gene is TRBV3-1, the J gene TRBJ1-2; no clear D gene. V lost 4 bases, J lost 4 bases, and 16 bases lay in between. CDR3 length: 15 residues. Germline CDR1 reads LGHDT; CDR2 reads YNNKEL (reference sequence). The CDR3 region has the DNA TGTGCCAGCAGCCTACCATTGGGTCGGGGCTATGGCTACACCTTC. Its translation is CASSLPLGRGYGYTF. The full variable domain, with the rest looked up from reference TRBV3-1 and TRBJ1-2, is DTAVSQTPKYLVTQMGNDKSIKCEQNLGHDTMYWYKQDSKKFLKIMFSYNNKELIINETVPNRFSPKSPDKAHLNLHINSLELGDSAVYFCASSLPLGRGYGYTFGSGTRLTVV.

This clonotype came up a few times. The V gene is TRBV25-1, the J gene TRBJ1-1; D perhaps matches TRBD1 (5 bases). The CDR3 loop spans 14 amino acids. V dropped 5 bases and J dropped 6 bases, with 16 bases sitting between them. Germline V gives CDR1 MGHDK, CDR2 SYGVNS. The chain's CDR3 is CASSRQGHWAEAFF. The CDR3, as DNA: TGTGCCAGCAGTAGGCAGGGTCATTGGGCTGAAGCTTTCTTT.

The rearrangement uses TRBV3-1 and TRBJ1-6; no clear D gene. Germline CDR1 is LGHDT and CDR2 is YNNKEL (reference sequence). The CDR3 runs 15 residues. V was cut by 6 bases and J by 7 bases, with 16 bases left in between. The CDR3 reads CASSLRTHRNSPLHF. CDR3 coding DNA: TGTGCCAGCAGTCTAAGGACCCACCGAAATTCACCCCTCCACTTT.

At least ten counts were recorded for this clonotype. CDR3 region: CASSFAGSGYGEQYF. As DNA, the CDR3 is TGTGCCAGCAGTTTTGCGGGGTCGGGATATGGAGAGCAGTACTTC. The chain uses TRBV12-3 or TRBV12-4 and TRBJ2-7; perhaps TRBD2 as D (6 bases). V lost 3 bases to trimming and J lost 7 bases, with 19 bases between them. This CDR3 contains 15 residues.

The table lists this clonotype with a few counts. The chain combines TRBV12-3 or TRBV12-4 with TRBJ2-7; D may be TRBD2 (5 bases). This CDR3 has 13 residues. Between the trimmed V and J ends, which lost 4 bases and 0 bases, there was a span of 7 bases. CDR3 sequence reads: CASSYDYSYEQYF. The CDR3 nucleotides read TGTGCCAGCAGTTATGACTACTCCTACGAGCAGTACTTC.

V gene TRBV20-1 combines with J gene TRBJ2-7, with D unclear. The CDR3 covers 12 residues. Germline V gene sequence: CDR1 DFQATT, CDR2 SNEGSKA (reference sequence). V was cut by 6 bases and J by 3 bases, with 12 bases left in between. CDR3 nucleotide sequence: TGCAGTGCCATGGGCCAGATCTACGAGCAGTACTTC. As protein: CSAMGQIYEQYF.

The chain carries TRBV7-2 and TRBJ1-2; no reliable D call. V shed 4 bases and J shed 2 bases, with 11 bases lying between them. The CDR3 consists of 14 residues. Germline V lookup: CDR1 SGHTA, CDR2 FQGNSA. The CDR3, as DNA: TGTGCCAGCAGCTGGAGCAGACTCAACTATGGCTACACCTTC. This translates into CASSWSRLNYGYTF.

J is TRBJ1-1 and V is TRBV12-3 or TRBV12-4, with D possibly matching TRBD1 (6 bases). The CDR3 sequence is 15 residues long. V was trimmed by 6 bases and J by 2 bases, leaving 16 bases between them. The CDR3 DNA follows: TGTGCCAGCAGGGACGGTACAGGGCTTAACACTGAAGCTTTCTTT. Protein: CASRDGTGLNTEAFF.

This chain links TRBV6-2 or TRBV6-3 with TRBJ2-5; unclear D gene. Germline V gene data show CDR1 as MNHEY and CDR2 as SVGEGT. The CDR3 covers 11 residues. Trimming took off 4 bases at V and 9 bases at J, with 9 bases between the two ends. CDR3 sequence (DNA): TGTGCCAGCAGTTCGATGTGGCCCCAGTACTTC. The encoded protein is CASSSMWPQYF.

The chain has TRBV6-1 and TRBJ2-2, with 11 nucleotides matching TRBD2. Germline V gene sequence: CDR1 MNHNS, CDR2 SASEGT. Trimming took 6 bases from V and 3 from J; bases not matched to a gene: 15. This CDR3 spans 19 amino acids. The CDR3 loop is CASRPSRGLAGGYTGELFF. DNA for the CDR3: TGTGCCAGCAGGCCCTCCCGGGGCCTAGCGGGAGGTTACACCGGGGAGCTGTTTTTT.